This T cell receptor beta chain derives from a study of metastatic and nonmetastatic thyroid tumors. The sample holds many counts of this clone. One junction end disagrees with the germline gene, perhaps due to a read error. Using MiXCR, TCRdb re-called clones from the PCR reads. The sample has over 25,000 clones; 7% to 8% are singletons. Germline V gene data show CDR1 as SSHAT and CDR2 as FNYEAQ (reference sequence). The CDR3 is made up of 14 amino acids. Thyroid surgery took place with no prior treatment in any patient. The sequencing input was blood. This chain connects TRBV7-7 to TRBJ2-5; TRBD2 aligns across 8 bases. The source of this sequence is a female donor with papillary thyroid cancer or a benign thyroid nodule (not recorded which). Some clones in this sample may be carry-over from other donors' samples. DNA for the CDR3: TGTGCTAGCAGCTGGACGGGGGGGGAGGAGACCCAGTACTTC. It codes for CASSWTGGEETQYF.